The present entry profiles one TCR beta chain with its context. This sample stems from a study of blood T cell repertoires in COVID-19. Original processing methods: The assay estimated nucleated cells by amplifying reference gene primers. Sequencing used immunoSEQ multiplex PCR; TCRdb keeps in-frame clones, though not all of them. V, J and clone size are taken as reported in that table, and D and trimming were inferred from the DNA itself. The sample holds around 62,000 clones, more than 70% seen once. V gave up 3 bases and J gave up 1 base, with 9 bases separating them. CDR3 length equals 14 residues. Germline V lookup: CDR1 MNHEY, CDR2 SVGEGT.

The source is a man in his fifties with active COVID-19. Sequenced sample: peripheral blood. The J gene is TRBJ2-5, the V gene TRBV6-2 or TRBV6-3, with a tentative D call TRBD2 (5 bases). The CDR3 loop reads CASSYGGSQETQYF. The CDR3 DNA reads TGTGCCAGCAGTTATGGCGGGTCCCAAGAGACCCAGTACTTC.